This is a list of T cell receptor beta chains from one sample in a study of blood T cells in healthy people across ages. MiXCR, applied by TCRdb to the 5' RACE reads, yields one record per CDR3 protein. Of over 1,200,000 distinct CDR3 sequences listed, approximately 59% are singletons. The sequenced material came from blood. Receptors were obtained from a man aged 18 to 35 in good health. Each CDR3 is given with its conserved first and last residue. Fields, in order: D gene, J gene, clone size, V gene, CDR3 protein, CDR3 DNA. D genes are given only for firm matches. Clone size is stated in some rows and not others, as once, few, many or a class when expanded.

d_call: NA; j_call: TRBJ2-1; clone_size: few; v_call: TRBV7-2; cdr3_aa: CASGRGDEQFF; cdr3_nt: TGTGCCAGTGGACGCGGAGATGAGCAGTTCTTC
d_call: NA; j_call: TRBJ1-1; clone_size: NA; v_call: TRBV6-5; cdr3_aa: CASSYFGGFNTEAFF; cdr3_nt: TGTGCCAGCAGTTACTTCGGGGGTTTCAACACTGAAGCTTTCTTT
d_call: TRBD1; j_call: TRBJ2-7; clone_size: NA; v_call: TRBV12-3/TRBV12-4; cdr3_aa: CASSFWDRAYEQYF; cdr3_nt: TGTGCCAGCAGTTTTTGGGACAGGGCCTACGAGCAGTACTTC
d_call: TRBD1; j_call: TRBJ1-1; clone_size: NA; v_call: TRBV7-9; cdr3_aa: CASSSYTRDSLMNTEAFF; cdr3_nt: TGTGCCAGCAGCTCATATACCCGGGACAGCCTAATGAACACTGAAGCTTTCTTT
d_call: NA; j_call: TRBJ2-6; clone_size: NA; v_call: TRBV7-2; cdr3_aa: CASSLSKGGGANVLTF; cdr3_nt: TGTGCCAGCAGCTTGTCAAAGGGCGGGGGGGCCAACGTCCTGACTTTC
d_call: NA; j_call: TRBJ2-7; clone_size: NA; v_call: TRBV28; cdr3_aa: CASSRTPRVPYEQYF; cdr3_nt: TGTGCCAGCAGTCGGACCCCCCGGGTTCCCTACGAGCAGTACTTC
d_call: NA; j_call: TRBJ2-5; clone_size: NA; v_call: TRBV10-1; cdr3_aa: CASSVQAQETQYF; cdr3_nt: TGCGCCAGCAGTGTACAGGCACAAGAGACCCAGTACTTC
d_call: NA; j_call: TRBJ2-7; clone_size: NA; v_call: TRBV18; cdr3_aa: CASSIAETYEQYF; cdr3_nt: TGTGCCAGCTCAATTGCAGAAACCTACGAGCAGTACTTC
d_call: NA; j_call: TRBJ1-2; clone_size: once; v_call: TRBV15; cdr3_aa: CATSRDARYYGYTF; cdr3_nt: TGTGCCACCAGCAGAGACGCCAGGTATTATGGCTACACCTTC
d_call: TRBD2; j_call: TRBJ2-7; clone_size: NA; v_call: TRBV20-1; cdr3_aa: CSARVSGSYEQYF; cdr3_nt: TGCAGTGCTAGGGTTAGCGGGAGCTACGAGCAGTACTTC
d_call: NA; j_call: TRBJ2-5; clone_size: NA; v_call: TRBV4-3; cdr3_aa: CASSQASGEQETQYF; cdr3_nt: TGCGCCAGCAGCCAAGCATCAGGGGAGCAAGAGACCCAGTACTTC
d_call: NA; j_call: TRBJ1-6; clone_size: NA; v_call: TRBV28; cdr3_aa: CASSSTGALHF; cdr3_nt: TGTGCCAGCAGTTCCACTGGAGCCCTCCACTTT
d_call: TRBD2; j_call: TRBJ2-3; clone_size: NA; v_call: TRBV5-1; cdr3_aa: CASSLGLANQDTQYF; cdr3_nt: TGCGCCAGCAGCTTAGGACTAGCGAACCAAGATACGCAGTATTTT
d_call: TRBD2; j_call: TRBJ2-1; clone_size: NA; v_call: TRBV4-1; cdr3_aa: CASSQDFTSGYNEQFF; cdr3_nt: TGCGCCAGCAGCCAAGACTTCACTAGCGGGTACAATGAGCAGTTCTTC
d_call: NA; j_call: TRBJ1-2; clone_size: NA; v_call: TRBV30; cdr3_aa: CAWSGTTSGGYTF; cdr3_nt: TGTGCCTGGAGTGGAACTACCTCGGGTGGCTACACCTTC
d_call: NA; j_call: TRBJ2-7; clone_size: NA; v_call: TRBV4-3; cdr3_aa: CASSPGPGAYEQYF; cdr3_nt: TGCGCCAGCAGCCCCGGACCGGGGGCCTACGAGCAGTACTTC
d_call: NA; j_call: TRBJ1-4; clone_size: NA; v_call: TRBV15; cdr3_aa: CATSKEANVLEKLFF; cdr3_nt: TGTGCCACCAGCAAAGAGGCAAACGTCCTTGAAAAACTGTTTTTT
d_call: NA; j_call: TRBJ1-1; clone_size: NA; v_call: TRBV7-9; cdr3_aa: CASSYLTLSPRWHTEAFF; cdr3_nt: TGTGCCAGCAGTTATCTCACCCTAAGCCCTCGATGGCACACTGAAGCTTTCTTT